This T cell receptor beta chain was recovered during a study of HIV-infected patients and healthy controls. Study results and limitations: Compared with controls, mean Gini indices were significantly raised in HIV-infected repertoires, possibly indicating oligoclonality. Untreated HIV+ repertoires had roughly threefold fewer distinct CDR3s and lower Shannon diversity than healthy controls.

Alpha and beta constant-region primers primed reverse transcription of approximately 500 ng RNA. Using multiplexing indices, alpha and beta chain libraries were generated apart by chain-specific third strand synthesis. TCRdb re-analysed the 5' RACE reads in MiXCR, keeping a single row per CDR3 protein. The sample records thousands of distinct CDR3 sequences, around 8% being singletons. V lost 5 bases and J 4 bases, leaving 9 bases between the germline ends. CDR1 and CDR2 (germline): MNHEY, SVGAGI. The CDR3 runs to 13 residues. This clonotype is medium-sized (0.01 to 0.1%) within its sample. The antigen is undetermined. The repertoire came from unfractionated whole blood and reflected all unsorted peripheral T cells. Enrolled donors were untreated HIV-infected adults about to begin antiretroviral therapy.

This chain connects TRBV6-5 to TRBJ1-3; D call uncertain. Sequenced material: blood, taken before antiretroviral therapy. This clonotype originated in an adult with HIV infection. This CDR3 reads CASSGGLGNTIYF. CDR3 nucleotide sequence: TGTGCCAGCAGTGGAGGACTGGGAAACACCATATATTTT.